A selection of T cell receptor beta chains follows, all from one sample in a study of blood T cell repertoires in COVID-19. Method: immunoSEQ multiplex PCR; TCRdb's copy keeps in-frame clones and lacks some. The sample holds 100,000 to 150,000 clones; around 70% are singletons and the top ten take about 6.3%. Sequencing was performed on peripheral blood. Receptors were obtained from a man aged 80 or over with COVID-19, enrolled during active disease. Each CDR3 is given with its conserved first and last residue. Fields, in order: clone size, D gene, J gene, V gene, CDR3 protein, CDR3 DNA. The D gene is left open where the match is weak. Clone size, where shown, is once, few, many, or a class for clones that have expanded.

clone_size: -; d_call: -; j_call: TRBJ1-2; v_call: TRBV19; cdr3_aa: CASSISQDYGYTF; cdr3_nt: TGTGCCAGTAGTATTTCGCAGGACTATGGCTACACCTTC
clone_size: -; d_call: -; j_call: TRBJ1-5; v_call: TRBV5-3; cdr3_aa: CARSSNQPQHF; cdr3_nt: TGTGCCAGAAGCTCAAATCAGCCCCAGCATTTT
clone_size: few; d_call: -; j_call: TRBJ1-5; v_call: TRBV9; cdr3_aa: CASSAGGGSNQPQHF; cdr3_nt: TGTGCCAGCAGCGCGGGGGGCGGTAGCAATCAGCCCCAGCATTTT
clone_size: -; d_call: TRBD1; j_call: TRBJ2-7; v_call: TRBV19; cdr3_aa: CASSYGTGSPYEQYF; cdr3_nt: TGTGCCAGTAGTTATGGGACAGGATCACCCTACGAGCAGTACTTC
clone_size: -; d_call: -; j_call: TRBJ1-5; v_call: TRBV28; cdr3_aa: CASSFGAGGAGGSNQPQHF; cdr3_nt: TGTGCCAGCAGTTTCGGGGCGGGGGGCGCCGGGGGTAGCAATCAGCCCCAGCATTTT
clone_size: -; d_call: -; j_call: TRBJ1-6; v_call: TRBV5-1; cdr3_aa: CASSLVRAGQDFSPLHF; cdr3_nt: TGCGCCAGCAGCTTGGTTAGGGCAGGGCAGGATTTTTCACCCCTCCACTTT
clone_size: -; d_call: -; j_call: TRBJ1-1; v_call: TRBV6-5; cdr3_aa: CASSYTRAYTEAFF; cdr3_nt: TGTGCCAGCAGTTACACCAGGGCCTACACTGAAGCTTTCTTT
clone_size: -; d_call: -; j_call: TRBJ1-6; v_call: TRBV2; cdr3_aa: CAGAGLPNSPLHF; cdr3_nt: TGTGCCGGCGCGGGGCTTCCCAATTCACCCCTCCACTTT
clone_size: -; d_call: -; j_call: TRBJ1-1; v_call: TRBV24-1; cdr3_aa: CATRKTGQETEAFF; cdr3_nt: TGTGCCACTCGAAAAACAGGGCAGGAGACTGAAGCTTTCTTT
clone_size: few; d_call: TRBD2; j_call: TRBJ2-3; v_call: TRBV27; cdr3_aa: CARDLGLASGRTDTQYF; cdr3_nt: TGTGCCCGCGATCTCGGTTTGGCTAGCGGGAGAACAGATACGCAGTATTTT
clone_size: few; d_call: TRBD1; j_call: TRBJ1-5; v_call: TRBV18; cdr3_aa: CASLGTVNQPQHF; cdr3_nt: TGTGCCAGCTTAGGGACAGTCAATCAGCCCCAGCATTTT
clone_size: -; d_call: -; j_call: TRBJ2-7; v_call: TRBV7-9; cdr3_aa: CASSFPGVNYEQYF; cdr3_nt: TGTGCCAGCAGCTTTCCGGGGGTAAACTACGAGCAGTACTTC
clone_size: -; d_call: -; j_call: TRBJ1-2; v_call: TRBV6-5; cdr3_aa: CASSYSPPGGYTF; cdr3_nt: TGTGCCAGCAGTTACTCCCCCCCTGGGGGGTACACCTTC
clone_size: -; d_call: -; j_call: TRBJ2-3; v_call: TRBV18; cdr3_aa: CASSPSLRLTDTQYF; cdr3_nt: TGTGCCAGCTCACCGAGCTTGCGCCTCACAGATACGCAGTATTTT
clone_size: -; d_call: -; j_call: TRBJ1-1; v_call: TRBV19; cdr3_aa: CASSIEMRAEAFF; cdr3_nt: TGTGCCAGTAGTATCGAGATGAGGGCTGAAGCTTTCTTT
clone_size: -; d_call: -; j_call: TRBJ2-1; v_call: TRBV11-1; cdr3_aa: CASSHTSYNEQFF; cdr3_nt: TGTGCCAGCAGCCACACTAGCTACAATGAGCAGTTCTTC
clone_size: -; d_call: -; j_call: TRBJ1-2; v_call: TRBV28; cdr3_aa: CAGRQASSYGYTF; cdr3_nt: TGTGCCGGGCGACAGGCCTCTAGCTATGGCTACACCTTC
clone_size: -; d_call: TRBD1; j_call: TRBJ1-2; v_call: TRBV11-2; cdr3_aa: CASSLVQGAFGYTF; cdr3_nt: TGTGCCAGCAGCTTAGTACAGGGGGCGTTTGGCTACACCTTC
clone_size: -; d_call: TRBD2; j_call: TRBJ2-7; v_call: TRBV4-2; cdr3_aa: CASSQSLAGVLEQYF; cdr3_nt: TGTGCCAGCAGCCAATCCCTAGCGGGAGTTCTCGAGCAGTACTTC
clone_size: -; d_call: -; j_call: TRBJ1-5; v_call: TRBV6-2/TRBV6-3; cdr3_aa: CASSTRQANQPQHF; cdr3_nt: TGTGCCAGCAGTACTAGACAGGCGAATCAGCCCCAGCATTTT
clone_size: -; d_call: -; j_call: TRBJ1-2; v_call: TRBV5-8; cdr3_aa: CASSKGVLNYGYTF; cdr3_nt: TGTGCCAGCAGCAAGGGGGTTTTGAACTATGGCTACACCTTC
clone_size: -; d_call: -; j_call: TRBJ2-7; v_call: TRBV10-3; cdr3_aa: CAISEGTRYEQYF; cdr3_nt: TGTGCCATCAGTGAGGGTACTCGCTACGAGCAGTACTTC
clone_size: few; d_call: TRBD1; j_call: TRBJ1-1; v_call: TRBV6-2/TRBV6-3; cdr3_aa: CASSYRTGVEHSEAFF; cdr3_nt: TGTGCCAGCAGTTACAGGACAGGGGTCGAACACTCTGAAGCTTTCTTT
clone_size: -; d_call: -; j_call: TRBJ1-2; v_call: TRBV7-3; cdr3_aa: CASSLSQAGGYTF; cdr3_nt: TGTGCCAGCAGCTTAAGCCAGGCAGGCGGCTACACCTTC
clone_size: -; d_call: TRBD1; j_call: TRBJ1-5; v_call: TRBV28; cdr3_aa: CASRAIQGDQPQHF; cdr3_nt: TGTGCCAGCAGAGCCATACAGGGGGATCAGCCCCAGCATTTT
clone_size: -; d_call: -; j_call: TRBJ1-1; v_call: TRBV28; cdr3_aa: CASILLGGGGKNTEAFF; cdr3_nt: TGTGCCAGCATCCTACTAGGGGGGGGAGGAAAGAACACTGAAGCTTTCTTT
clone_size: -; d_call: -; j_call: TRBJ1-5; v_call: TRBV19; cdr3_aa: CASSIVPGHHWGNQPQHF; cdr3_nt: TGTGCCAGTAGTATTGTGCCGGGACACCATTGGGGCAATCAGCCCCAGCATTTT